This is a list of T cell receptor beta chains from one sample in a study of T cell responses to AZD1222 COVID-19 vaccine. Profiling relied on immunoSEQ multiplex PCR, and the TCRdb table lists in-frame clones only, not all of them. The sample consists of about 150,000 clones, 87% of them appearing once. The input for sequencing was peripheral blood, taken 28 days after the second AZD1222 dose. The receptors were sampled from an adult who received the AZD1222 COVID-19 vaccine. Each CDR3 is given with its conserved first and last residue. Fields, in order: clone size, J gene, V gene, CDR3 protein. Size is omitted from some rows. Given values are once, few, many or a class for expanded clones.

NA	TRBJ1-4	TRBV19	CASNRADLGNEKLFF
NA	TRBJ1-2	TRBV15	CATSIRGWEGYTF
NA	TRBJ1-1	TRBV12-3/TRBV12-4	CAVGVGMNTEAFF
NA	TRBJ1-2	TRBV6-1	CASSEGPLGGYGYTF
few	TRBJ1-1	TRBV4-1	CASSHPTGQILNTEAFF
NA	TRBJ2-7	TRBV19	CASSRGGGKSYEQYF
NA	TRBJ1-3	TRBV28	CASSLGTGVGNTIYF
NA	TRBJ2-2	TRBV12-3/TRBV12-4	CASSRAQSGELFF
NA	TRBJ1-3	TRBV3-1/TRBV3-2	CASSHTGVGGNTIYF
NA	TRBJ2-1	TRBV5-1	CASSLGGAGGPPAYNEQFF
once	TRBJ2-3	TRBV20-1	CSASPGASTDTQYF
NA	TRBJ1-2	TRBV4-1	CASSQVPELTNYGYTF
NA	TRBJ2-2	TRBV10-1	CASSFEGLNGELFF
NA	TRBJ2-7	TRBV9	CASSPGEMSYEQYF
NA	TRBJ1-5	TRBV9	CASSVAGTNQPQHF
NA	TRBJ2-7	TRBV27	CASSLTPSEAPYEQYF
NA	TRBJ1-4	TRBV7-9	CASSLPGHDDEKLFF
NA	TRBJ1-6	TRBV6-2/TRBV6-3	CASSYSDRGLSPLHF